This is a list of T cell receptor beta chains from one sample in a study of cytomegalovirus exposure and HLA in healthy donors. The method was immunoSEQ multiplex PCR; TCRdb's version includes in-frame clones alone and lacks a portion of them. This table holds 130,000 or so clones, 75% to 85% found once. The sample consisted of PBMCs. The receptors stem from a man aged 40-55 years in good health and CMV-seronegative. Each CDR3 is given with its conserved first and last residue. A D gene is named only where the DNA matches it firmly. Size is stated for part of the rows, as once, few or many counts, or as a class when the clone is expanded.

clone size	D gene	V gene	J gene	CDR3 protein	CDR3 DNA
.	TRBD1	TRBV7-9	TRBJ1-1	CASSSGGRAFF	TGTGCCAGCAGCTCAGGGGGCCGCGCTTTCTTT
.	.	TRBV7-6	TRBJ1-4	CASSLGQSKLFF	TGTGCCAGCAGCTTAGGGCAGTCAAAACTGTTTTTT
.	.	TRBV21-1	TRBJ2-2	CASSKAPSGGQVVIGELFF	TGTGCCAGCAGCAAAGCGCCCTCGGGGGGACAGGTAGTTATAGGGGAGCTGTTTTTT
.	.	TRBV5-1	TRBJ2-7	CASSLLEQGEISYEQYF	TGCGCCAGCAGCTTGTTGGAACAGGGTGAAATTTCCTACGAGCAGTACTTC
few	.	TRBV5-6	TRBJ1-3	CASSLLGGGNSGNTIYF	TGTGCCAGCAGCTTGTTGGGTGGAGGTAACTCTGGAAACACCATATATTTT
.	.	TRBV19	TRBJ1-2	CASSIWGVNYGYTF	TGTGCCAGTAGTATTTGGGGCGTTAACTATGGCTACACCTTC
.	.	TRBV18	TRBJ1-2	CASSPSGRTDYGYTF	TGTGCCAGCTCACCATCTGGCAGGACTGACTATGGCTACACCTTC
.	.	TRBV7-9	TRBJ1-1	CASREKPGQKNTEAFF	TGTGCCAGCAGAGAAAAACCCGGACAGAAGAACACTGAAGCTTTCTTT
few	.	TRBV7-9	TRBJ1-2	CSSSLRPGSGYTF	TGTTCCAGCAGCTTACGTCCGGGGTCTGGCTACACCTTC
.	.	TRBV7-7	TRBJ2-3	CASSLGGNTDTQYF	TGTGCTAGCAGCTTAGGCGGAAACACAGATACGCAGTATTTT
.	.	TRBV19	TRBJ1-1	CASKAGISAEAFF	TGTGCCAGTAAAGCGGGGATTAGCGCTGAAGCTTTCTTT
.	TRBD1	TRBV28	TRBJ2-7	CASSWGQDYEQYF	TGTGCCAGCAGTTGGGGACAGGACTACGAGCAGTACTTC
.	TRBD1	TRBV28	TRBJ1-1	CASSLSGTGGTEAFF	TGTGCCAGCAGTTTATCCGGGACAGGGGGCACTGAAGCTTTCTTT
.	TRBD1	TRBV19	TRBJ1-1	CASSPGQGRTEAFF	TGTGCCAGTTCTCCGGGACAGGGGAGGACTGAAGCTTTCTTT
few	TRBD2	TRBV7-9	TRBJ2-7	CASSSTSGRRNEQYF	TGTGCCAGCAGCTCGACTAGCGGGAGGAGAAACGAGCAGTACTTC
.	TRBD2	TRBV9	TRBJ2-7	CASSVAAGGYYEQYF	TGTGCCAGCAGCGTAGCGGCGGGAGGCTACTACGAGCAGTACTTC
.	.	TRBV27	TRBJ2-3	CASRDYSEDTQYF	TGTGCCAGCAGGGACTACTCGGAGGATACGCAGTATTTT
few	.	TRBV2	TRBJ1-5	CASRPGKEPNQPQHF	TGTGCCAGCAGACCAGGGAAAGAGCCCAATCAGCCCCAGCATTTT
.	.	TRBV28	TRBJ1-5	CASSLSDRNQPQHF	TGTGCCAGCAGTTTATCGGACAGAAATCAGCCCCAGCATTTT
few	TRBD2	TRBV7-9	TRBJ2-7	CASRTLAGEGEQYF	TGTGCCAGCCGTACACTAGCGGGAGAGGGCGAGCAGTACTTC
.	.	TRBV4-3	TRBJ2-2	CASSQDGWSGELFF	TGCGCCAGCAGCCAAGATGGGTGGAGCGGGGAGCTGTTTTTT
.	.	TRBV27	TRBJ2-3	CATGRGVTDTQYF	TGTGCCACCGGTCGGGGAGTAACAGATACGCAGTATTTT
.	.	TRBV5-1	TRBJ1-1	CASSLPTGIQGEAFF	TGCGCCAGCAGCCTTCCCACAGGGATTCAAGGGGAAGCTTTCTTT
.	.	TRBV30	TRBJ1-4	CAWNTGIDEKLFF	TGTGCCTGGAACACCGGGATTGATGAAAAACTGTTTTTT
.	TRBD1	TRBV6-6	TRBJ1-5	CASKLGTGLGFQHF	TGTGCCAGCAAACTAGGGACAGGACTCGGGTTCCAGCATTTT
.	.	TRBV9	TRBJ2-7	CASSVGDTYEQYF	TGTGCCAGCAGCGTTGGGGACACGTACGAGCAGTACTTC
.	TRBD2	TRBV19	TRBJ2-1	CASRNQRDPRNEQFF	TGTGCCAGTAGAAATCAGCGGGACCCACGTAATGAGCAGTTCTTC
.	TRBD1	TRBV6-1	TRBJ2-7	CASSVDRGTIYEQYF	TGTGCCAGCAGTGTGGACAGGGGGACCATCTACGAGCAGTACTTC
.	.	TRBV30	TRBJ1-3	CAWSVDSRNTIYF	TGTGCCTGGAGTGTCGACAGCAGAAACACCATATATTTT
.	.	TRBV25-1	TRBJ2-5	CASSEYHRGYGQETQYF	TGTGCCAGCAGTGAATATCACCGGGGATATGGACAAGAGACCCAGTACTTC
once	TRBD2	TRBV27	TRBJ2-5	CASSLSRTSGVQETQYF	TGTGCCAGCAGTTTATCTCGGACTAGCGGGGTTCAAGAGACCCAGTACTTC
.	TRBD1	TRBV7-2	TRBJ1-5	CASSTGQGSQPQHF	TGTGCCAGCAGCACAGGACAGGGGAGTCAGCCCCAGCATTTT
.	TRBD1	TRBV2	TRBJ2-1	CASSGQGPSSYNEQFF	TGTGCCAGCAGTGGACAGGGTCCATCCTCCTACAATGAGCAGTTCTTC
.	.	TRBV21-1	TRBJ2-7	CASSKAPWRGGREVFYEQYF	TGTGCCAGCAGCAAAGCCCCTTGGCGGGGGGGCCGGGAAGTCTTCTACGAGCAGTACTTC
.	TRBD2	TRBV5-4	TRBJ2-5	CASSNERGRETQYF	TGTGCCAGCAGCAATGAGCGGGGACGGGAGACCCAGTACTTC
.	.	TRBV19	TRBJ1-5	CASNPGGGAKPQHF	TGTGCCAGCAATCCGGGGGGGGGCGCGAAGCCCCAGCATTTT
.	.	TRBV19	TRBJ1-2	CASSIGRGRGYTF	TGTGCCAGTAGTATAGGGAGGGGACGGGGCTACACCTTC
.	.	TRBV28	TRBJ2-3	CASSPGDTQYF	TGTGCCAGCAGTCCAGGGGATACGCAGTATTTT
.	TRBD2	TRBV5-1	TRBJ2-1	CASSLSRELYEQFF	TGCGCCAGCAGCCTTTCGCGGGAGCTCTATGAGCAGTTCTTC
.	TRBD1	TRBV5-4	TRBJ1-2	CASTQGDYGYTF	TGTGCCAGCACCCAGGGGGACTATGGCTACACCTTC
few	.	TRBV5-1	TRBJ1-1	CASSSPGALTEAFF	TGCGCCAGCAGCTCCCCAGGGGCCCTCACTGAAGCTTTCTTT
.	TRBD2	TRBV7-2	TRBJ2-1	CASSPSGGNNEQFF	TGTGCCAGCAGTCCCAGCGGGGGCAACAATGAGCAGTTCTTC
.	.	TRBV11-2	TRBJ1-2	CASSLDRVGARGYTF	TGTGCCAGCAGCTTAGATCGGGTGGGGGCGCGTGGCTACACCTTC
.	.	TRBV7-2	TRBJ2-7	CASSLAGPPDYEQYF	TGTGCCAGCAGCTTAGCGGGCCCGCCAGACTACGAGCAGTACTTC
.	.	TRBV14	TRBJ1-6	CASSQDGPMWSSYNSPLHF	TGTGCCAGCAGCCAAGATGGCCCTATGTGGAGCTCCTATAATTCACCCCTCCACTTT
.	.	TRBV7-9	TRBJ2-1	CASSLELEQFF	TGTGCCAGCAGCTTAGAACTTGAGCAGTTCTTC
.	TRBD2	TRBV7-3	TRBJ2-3	CASSPGTSGRTDTQYF	TGTGCCAGCAGCCCTGGGACTAGCGGGAGAACAGATACGCAGTATTTT
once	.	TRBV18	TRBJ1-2	CASSPGANYGYTF	TGTGCCAGCTCACCAGGAGCTAACTATGGCTACACCTTC
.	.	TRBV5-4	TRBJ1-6	CASSTGQTSVSPLHF	TGTGCCAGCAGCACCGGACAGACCAGTGTTTCACCCCTCCACTTT
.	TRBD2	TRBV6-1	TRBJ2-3	CASSERWGGTDTQYF	TGTGCCAGCAGTGAAAGGTGGGGGGGAACAGATACGCAGTATTTT
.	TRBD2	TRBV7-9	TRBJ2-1	CASSLGPERGGPYNEQFF	TGTGCCAGCAGCTTAGGGCCCGAGCGGGGTGGGCCCTACAATGAGCAGTTCTTC
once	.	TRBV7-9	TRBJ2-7	CASSYVGAPREQYF	TGTGCCAGCAGCTATGTGGGGGCCCCTCGGGAGCAGTACTTC
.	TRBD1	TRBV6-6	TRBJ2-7	CASRPPRQDRVYEQYF	TGTGCCAGCAGACCACCCCGCCAGGACAGGGTTTACGAGCAGTACTTC
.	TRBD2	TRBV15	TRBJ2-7	CATSRDGLAGVEQYF	TGTGCCACCAGCAGAGACGGGCTAGCGGGAGTCGAGCAGTACTTC
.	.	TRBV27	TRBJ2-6	CASSSSSGANGLTF	TGTGCCAGCAGTTCAAGCTCTGGGGCCAACGGCCTGACTTTC
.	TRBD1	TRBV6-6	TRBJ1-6	CASSPRQGNSPLHF	TGTGCCAGCAGTCCACGACAGGGTAATTCACCCCTCCACTTT
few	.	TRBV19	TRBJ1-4	CASSVLARKTNEKLFF	TGTGCCAGTAGTGTGCTGGCGCGGAAGACTAATGAAAAACTGTTTTTT
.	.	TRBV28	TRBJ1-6	CASSPLHGAPLHF	TGTGCCAGCAGTCCCCTTCACGGGGCACCCCTCCACTTT
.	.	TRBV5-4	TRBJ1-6	CASSSTGGNNSPLHF	TGTGCCAGCAGCTCCACCGGGGGGAATAATTCACCCCTCCACTTT
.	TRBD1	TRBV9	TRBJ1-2	CASSATEGQSNYGYTF	TGTGCCAGCAGCGCTACCGAGGGACAGTCTAACTATGGCTACACCTTC